Presented here are 27 T cell receptor beta chains from one specimen sequenced in a study of T cell responses to AZD1222 COVID-19 vaccine. Measured with immunoSEQ multiplex PCR; TCRdb has only the in-frame clones, and not every one. Here the sample spans 160,000 or so clones, under 95% being singletons. The sequences come from peripheral blood, collected on day 0 of AZD1222 vaccination. The source of these receptors is an adult in good health.

This clone has a single count. The V gene is TRBV27, the J gene TRBJ2-7; 14 bases fit TRBD2. Trimming took 5 bases from V and 7 from J; bases not matched to a gene: 22. This CDR3 has 20 residues. CDR1 and CDR2 (germline): MNHEY, SMNVEV (reference sequence). CDR3 region: CASSTPRQGGTSGRIGEQYF. Written as DNA, the CDR3 is TGTGCCAGCAGTACCCCCAGGCAGGGGGGGACTAGCGGGAGAATTGGGGAGCAGTACTTC.

This clone was seen once. The chain employs TRBV3-1 (or the pseudogene TRBV3-2) and TRBJ1-1, with no clear D. The CDR3 runs to 14 residues. Germline V gene sequence: CDR1 LGHDT, CDR2 YNNKEL (reference sequence). V lost 4 bases to trimming and J lost 0 bases, with 9 bases between them. The chain's CDR3 is CASSLREMNTEAFF. The CDR3 DNA follows: TGTGCCAGCAGCCTGCGGGAGATGAACACTGAAGCTTTCTTT.

The chain is built from TRBV9 and TRBJ2-1, with TRBD1 identical over 7 bases. In germline, CDR1 is SGDLS, CDR2 YYNGEE. The CDR3 extends over 16 amino acids. Unmatched junction bases numbered 7, after V lost 4 bases and J lost 0 bases. The CDR3 DNA follows: TGTGCCAGCAGCTCTCAGGGGGACAACTCCTACAATGAGCAGTTCTTC. Protein: CASSSQGDNSYNEQFF.

V is TRBV6-5 and J is TRBJ1-2; 7 nucleotides agree with TRBD1. The CDR3 is 13 residues long. In germline, CDR1 is MNHEY, CDR2 SVGAGI. The V and J ends lost 6 bases and 4 bases, in that order; junction bases with no gene match: 5. The CDR3, as DNA: TGTGCCAGCAGGAGAGGACAGGTCTATGGCTACACCTTC. Protein: CASRRGQVYGYTF.

This rearrangement joins TRBV19 to TRBJ2-3; TRBD1 might be the D (6 bases). Germline V gene lookup returns CDR1 LNHDA and CDR2 SQIVND (reference sequence). The CDR3 spans 16 residues. Trimming stripped 7 bases from V and 0 bases from J, with 17 bases between. The CDR3, as DNA: TGTGCCAGTACCAAGAGGACAGCTCCTAGCACAGATACGCAGTATTTT. Translation gives CASTKRTAPSTDTQYF.

The gene calls are TRBV11-2 and TRBJ2-7; D is possibly TRBD2 (6 bases). With 4 bases removed from V and 3 bases from J, the gap between germline ends came to 13 bases. The CDR3 is made up of 14 amino acids. The germline V gene encodes CDR1 SGHAT and CDR2 FQNNGV. CDR3 coding DNA: TGTGCCAGCAGCTCTATTTCCGGGGGCTACGAGCAGTACTTC. Translated: CASSSISGGYEQYF.

This chain links TRBV9 with TRBJ2-2; 8 positions agree with TRBD1. Losses at the gene ends were 3 bases for V and 1 base for J; bases not matched to a gene: 5. The CDR3 has 16 amino acids. Germline CDR1 and CDR2: SGDLS and YYNGEE. In DNA form, the CDR3 reads TGTGCCAGCAGCGGCGGACAGGGCATGAACACCGGGGAGCTGTTTTTT. Residues: CASSGGQGMNTGELFF. The full variable domain, in which reference TRBV9 and TRBJ2-2 provide the parts outside the CDR3, is DSGVTQTPKHLITATGQRVTLRCSPRSGDLSVYWYQQSLDQGLQFLIQYYNGEERAKGNILERFSAQQFPDLHSELNLSSLELGDSALYFCASSGGQGMNTGELFFGEGSRLTVL.

This chain links TRBV28 with TRBJ1-5; 9 bases agree with TRBD1. Germline loops: CDR1 MDHEN, CDR2 SYDVKM. V lost 4 bases and J lost 4; bases outside the gene matches: 2. The CDR3 totals 14 residues. Written as DNA, the CDR3 is TGTGCCAGCAGTTCGGGACAGGGTAATCAGCCCCAGCATTTT. Translation: CASSSGQGNQPQHF.

The V call is TRBV13, the J call TRBJ2-3; 12 bases agree with TRBD2. Germline V CDR1 and CDR2: PRHDT, FYEKMQ (reference sequence). This CDR3 is 16 amino acids long. The V and J ends lost 3 bases and 6 bases, in that order; junction bases with no gene match: 7. This chain's CDR3 is CASSFALAGGGDTQYF. The CDR3 DNA reads TGTGCCAGCAGCTTCGCTCTAGCGGGAGGGGGGGATACGCAGTATTTT.

This chain uses TRBV5-5 with TRBJ2-1; 7 bases map to TRBD1. The trim removed 4 bases at V and 5 bases at J, leaving 12 bases unmatched. The germline CDR1 and CDR2 sequences are SGHKS and YYEKEE (reference sequence). This CDR3 contains 16 residues. Here the CDR3 reads CASSTAPQGNDNEQFF. For the CDR3, the DNA is TGTGCCAGCAGCACCGCCCCACAGGGGAATGACAATGAGCAGTTCTTC.

The chain has TRBV28 and TRBJ1-2; D unresolved. V was clipped by 2 bases and J by 4 bases, with 5 bases between them. Looked up from germline, CDR1 is MDHEN and CDR2 is SYDVKM. This CDR3 is built from 12 residues. CDR3 amino acids: CASSLQTYGYTF. CDR3 sequence (DNA): TGTGCCAGCAGTTTACAGACCTATGGCTACACCTTC.

This clone was seen only once. This chain links TRBV10-1 with TRBJ1-2; 7 bases match TRBD1. This CDR3 region has 13 residues. Germline trimming cut 5 bases from V and 7 bases from J; bases unmatched to any gene: 7. Germline V gene sequence: CDR1 WNHNN, CDR2 SYGVQD (reference sequence). The CDR3 loop reads CASSPGTAGGYTF. For the CDR3, the DNA is TGCGCCAGCAGTCCCGGGACAGCTGGTGGCTACACCTTC.

The chain combines TRBV24-1 with TRBJ2-5, with D tentatively TRBD1 (6 bases). Deletions cut 1 base from V and 5 bases from J, with 10 bases between. CDR3 length: 14 amino acids. From germline, CDR1 is KGHDR and CDR2 SFDVKD. The CDR3 nucleotides read TGTGCCACCAGTGATTTAAAGGGGGACGAGACCCAGTACTTC. Translating gives CATSDLKGDETQYF.

The rearrangement links TRBV21-1 to TRBJ1-1. TRBV21-1 is a pseudogene segment. This CDR3 has 13 residues. The CDR3 DNA is TGTGCCACCGAGGACGGGACGGTCACTGAAGCTTTCTTT. It specifies CATEDGTVTEAFF.

This clone was recorded once. The chain carries TRBV24-1 and TRBJ1-2; D perhaps matches TRBD1 (5 bases). CDR1 and CDR2 (germline): KGHDR, SFDVKD. The CDR3 length is 12 residues. Trimming shortened V by 7 bases and J by 6 bases, and 11 bases separated the two germline ends. The CDR3 sequence is CATRPLGDGYTF. Written as DNA, the CDR3 is TGTGCCACCAGGCCTTTGGGGGATGGCTACACCTTC.

The CDR3 DNA is TGTGCCAGCAGCCAAGAAACTAGCGGGAGTTACGAGCAGTACTTC. Protein product: CASSQETSGSYEQYF. This rearrangement joins TRBV3-1 (or the pseudogene TRBV3-2) to TRBJ2-7; 11 positions agree with TRBD2. The germline CDR1 and CDR2 sequences are LGHDT and YNNKEL (reference sequence). The CDR3 is 15 amino acids. J was trimmed by 4 bases and V by 0 bases; bases with no gene match: 2.

This chain uses TRBV7-9 with TRBJ1-5, with D hard to call. The germline gives CDR1 SEHNR, CDR2 FQNEAQ (reference sequence). Deletions cut 3 bases from V and 4 bases from J, with 16 bases between. CDR3 size: 16 residues. The DNA for the CDR3 is TGTGCCAGCAGCTTCTATCGACGGTCCCTTAATCAGCCCCAGCATTTT. This translates into CASSFYRRSLNQPQHF.

The chain has TRBV6-5 and TRBJ2-1; a possible D gene is TRBD2 (6 bases). Germline V CDR1 and CDR2: MNHEY, SVGAGI. The CDR3 is made up of 15 amino acids. With 2 bases removed from V and 5 bases from J, the gap between germline ends came to 13 bases. CDR3 coding DNA: TGTGCCAGCAGTTACGTGCGGGACGGACACAATGAGCAGTTCTTC. The encoded protein is CASSYVRDGHNEQFF.

This clone was observed once. The rearrangement links TRBV7-2 to TRBJ1-5; TRBD1 might be the D (5 bases). V shed 6 bases and J shed 4 bases, with 10 bases lying between them. Germline V gene sequence: CDR1 SGHTA, CDR2 FQGNSA. There are 13 residues in the CDR3. This CDR3 is CASSQTENQPQHF. The CDR3 region has the DNA TGTGCCAGCAGTCAGACAGAAAATCAGCCCCAGCATTTT.

The chain joins TRBV3-1 (or the pseudogene TRBV3-2) to TRBJ2-3; 8 positions agree with TRBD2. The ends lost 1 base at V and 5 bases at J; junction bases unmatched: 8. The CDR3 consists of 16 residues. The germline CDR1 and CDR2 sequences are LGHDT and YNNKEL (reference sequence). The CDR3 DNA sequence: TGTGCCAGCAGCCAAGGGACGGGAGGGCCAAGAGATACGCAGTATTTT. Its protein is CASSQGTGGPRDTQYF.

This clone was observed once. The V gene is TRBV30, the J gene TRBJ2-3; a possible D gene is TRBD1 (5 bases). V was cut by 8 bases and J by 6 bases, with 12 bases left in between. CDR3 length: 11 amino acids. Germline CDR1 reads GTSNPN; CDR2 reads SVGIG (reference sequence). CDR3 protein: CAAKGSDTQYF. The CDR3 DNA reads as TGTGCCGCCAAGGGGTCGGATACGCAGTATTTT.

V and J are TRBV29-1 and TRBJ2-7; D is unclear. Trimming removed 1 base at V and 5 bases at J, with 6 bases between. Looked up from germline, CDR1 is SQVTM and CDR2 is ANQGSEA. This CDR3 spans 11 amino acids. This CDR3 is CSVEGWNEQYF. In nucleotides, the CDR3 is TGCAGCGTTGAAGGCTGGAACGAGCAGTACTTC.

The J gene is TRBJ2-1, the V gene TRBV5-1; 8 bases align to TRBD1. V gave up 5 bases and J gave up 4 bases; unmatched junction bases: 11. This CDR3 is built from 16 residues. Looked up from germline, CDR1 is SGHRS and CDR2 is YFSETQ. The CDR3 sequence is CASSSRDRRLYNEQFF. The CDR3 nucleotides are TGCGCCAGCAGTTCTAGGGACAGGCGACTATACAATGAGCAGTTCTTC.

V gene TRBV11-3 combines with J gene TRBJ1-1; TRBD1 matches 7 bases. CDR1 is SGHNT, CDR2 YENEEA, per germline. This CDR3 is built from 15 residues. Unmatched junction bases numbered 7, after V lost 5 bases and J lost 1 base. The CDR3 here is CASSLRDSQNTEAFF. In DNA form, the CDR3 reads TGTGCCAGCAGCCTACGGGACAGCCAGAACACTGAAGCTTTCTTT.

J is TRBJ2-7 and V is TRBV6-5; D possibly corresponds to TRBD2 (7 bases). This CDR3 has 14 amino acids. Per the germline V gene, CDR1 is MNHEY and CDR2 is SVGAGI. Between the trimmed V and J ends, which lost 8 bases and 1 base, there was a span of 15 bases. The CDR3 spells CASGRGGGSYEQYF. The CDR3 nucleotides read TGTGCCAGCGGTAGGGGAGGGGGGTCCTACGAGCAGTACTTC.

V and J are TRBV28 and TRBJ2-2; 10 bases agree with TRBD1. Germline V gene sequence: CDR1 MDHEN, CDR2 SYDVKM. Trimming removed 5 bases from V and 6 bases from J; junction bases left unmatched: 15. The CDR3 is made up of 18 amino acids. The CDR3 sequence is CASSLSGQGISGAGELFF. The CDR3 DNA reads TGTGCCAGCAGTCTTTCGGGACAGGGGATTAGTGGGGCCGGGGAGCTGTTTTTT. The entire variable domain, with the rest obtained from reference TRBV28 and TRBJ2-2, is as follows: DVKVTQSSRYLVKRTGEKVFLECVQDMDHENMFWYRQDPGLGLRLIYFSYDVKMKEKGDIPEGYSVSREKKERFSLILESASTNQTSMYLCASSLSGQGISGAGELFFGEGSRLTVL.

V and J are TRBV2 and TRBJ1-5; tentatively, D is TRBD1 (5 bases). The CDR3 totals 13 residues. The germline gives CDR1 SNHLY, CDR2 FYNNEI. With 8 bases removed from V and 4 bases from J, the gap between germline ends came to 12 bases. The CDR3 spells CASDRTENQPQHF. In nucleotides, the CDR3 is TGTGCCAGCGACAGAACGGAAAATCAGCCCCAGCATTTT. Full variable domain (outside the CDR3, taken from reference TRBV2 and TRBJ1-5): EPEVTQTPSHQVTQMGQEVILRCVPISNHLYFYWYRQILGQKVEFLVSFYNNEISEKSEIFDDQFSVERPDGSNFTLKIRSTKLEDSAMYFCASDRTENQPQHFGDGTRLSIL.